The present TCR beta chain was sequenced within a study of technical replicates of blood from a handful of donors. Using immunoSEQ multiplex PCR, the repertoire was profiled, and TCRdb retains in-frame clones only, with some absent. In the table there are roughly 80,000 clones, roughly 93% of which are singletons. Sequencing was done on a sample of T cells isolated from PBMCs. This TCR derives from a human donor in good health.

The CDR3 loop reads CASSLGQNTEAFF. CDR3 nucleotide sequence: TGTGCCAGCAGCCTCGGACAGAACACTGAAGCTTTCTTT. The V call is TRBV13, the J call TRBJ1-1; D is possibly TRBD1 (5 bases). V lost 5 bases and J lost 1, with 8 bases in between. The germline V gene has CDR1 PRHDT and CDR2 FYEKMQ (reference sequence). There are 13 residues in the CDR3.